A single sample is the source of the 30 T cell receptor beta chains below, sequenced in a study of blood T cell repertoires in COVID-19. Assay used: immunoSEQ multiplex PCR; TCRdb lists only in-frame clones, some missing. The sample includes around 200,000 clones, 89% of them seen just once. The sample comprised PBMCs or T cells enriched from blood (not recorded which). The receptors were gathered from a middle-aged woman with acute COVID-19.

This clone was picked up a small number of times. The CDR3 nucleotides read TGTGCCAGCAGCTTAGATTTGCAGTCCCTCGAAGCTTTCTTT. Its translation is CASSLDLQSLEAFF. J is TRBJ1-1 and V is TRBV7-2; D remains ambiguous. Germline V gene lookup returns CDR1 SGHTA and CDR2 FQGNSA. This CDR3 comprises 14 residues. The V gene lost 1 base and the J gene lost 8 bases, with 14 bases spanning the gap.

In this sample, this clone turned up a few times. J is TRBJ2-7 and V is TRBV18, with 7 bases matching TRBD1. The CDR3 totals 15 residues. Germline-derived CDR1 and CDR2 are KGHSH and LQKENI. With V trimmed by 5 bases and J by 0 bases, 7 bases remained unmatched. Here the CDR3 reads CASSSLDRSSYEQYF. CDR3 nucleotide sequence: TGTGCCAGCTCATCACTGGACAGGAGCTCCTACGAGCAGTACTTC.

This chain uses TRBV5-1 with TRBJ2-5, with TRBD2 identical over 13 bases. CDR1 SGHRS and CDR2 YFSETQ come from the germline V gene. V lost 0 bases to trimming and J lost 5 bases; unmatched junction nucleotides: 7. There are 17 residues in the CDR3. The CDR3, as DNA: TGCGCCAGCAGCTTGGCCCCCGGACTAGCGGGGGTGGAGACCCAGTACTTC. Translated: CASSLAPGLAGVETQYF. Complete variable domain (other parts from reference TRBV5-1 and TRBJ2-5): KAGVTQTPRYLIKTRGQQVTLSCSPISGHRSVSWYQQTPGQGLQFLFEYFSETQRNKGNFPGRFSGRQFSNSRSEMNVSTLELGDSALYLCASSLAPGLAGVETQYFGPGTRLLVL.

The rearrangement links TRBV7-2 to TRBJ2-7; TRBD1 is a possible D gene (6 bases). V was clipped by 3 bases and J by 1 base, with 10 bases between them. The germline gives CDR1 SGHTA, CDR2 FQGNSA. The CDR3 consists of 14 residues. CDR3 loop: CASSFSRGSYEQYF. DNA of the CDR3: TGTGCCAGCAGCTTTTCCAGGGGTTCCTACGAGCAGTACTTC.

This chain uses TRBV9 with TRBJ2-1; the D gene is possibly TRBD1 (5 bases). V was shortened by 0 bases and J by 6 bases, with 7 bases between the two germline ends. Germline V gene sequence: CDR1 SGDLS, CDR2 YYNGEE. This CDR3 region has 13 residues. The CDR3 sequence is CASSVVQGNEQFF. CDR3 DNA: TGTGCCAGCAGCGTAGTGCAGGGCAATGAGCAGTTCTTC.

This chain joins TRBV7-8 and TRBJ2-2; 11 bases are shared with TRBD2. Trimming removed 5 bases from V and 4 bases from J; junction bases left unmatched: 6. CDR1 and CDR2 (germline): SGHVS, FQNEAQ. The CDR3 extends over 16 amino acids. This chain's CDR3 is CASSLTSGRITGELFF. The DNA for the CDR3 is TGTGCCAGCAGCCTCACTAGCGGGAGAATCACCGGGGAGCTGTTTTTT.

The chain couples TRBV6-2 or TRBV6-3 to TRBJ1-2; 7 bases fit TRBD1. V lost 6 bases and J lost 4; bases outside the gene matches: 11. This CDR3 is 15 amino acids long. The germline gives CDR1 MNHEY, CDR2 SVGEGT. The CDR3 reads CASSRGQPGVYGYTF. The CDR3 DNA sequence: TGTGCCAGCAGCCGGGGACAGCCAGGGGTCTATGGCTACACCTTC.

The V gene is TRBV6-6, the J gene TRBJ1-3; maybe TRBD1 (6 bases). The CDR3 totals 16 residues. Germline lookup yields CDR1 MNHNY and CDR2 SVGAGI (reference sequence). Trimming pared 0 bases from V and 4 bases from J, leaving 13 bases between. This chain's CDR3 is CASSYSVTGPGNTIYF. DNA of the CDR3: TGTGCCAGCAGTTACTCGGTGACAGGACCGGGAAACACCATATATTTT.

V and J are TRBV10-3 and TRBJ1-4; D might be TRBD1 (6 bases). V was cut by 3 bases and J by 8 bases, with 7 bases left in between. From germline, CDR1 is ENHRY and CDR2 SYGVKD. CDR3 size: 12 residues. CDR3 DNA: TGTGCCATCAGTGAAGGGGGAGAAAAACTGTTTTTT. Protein: CAISEGGEKLFF.

The chain employs TRBV9 and TRBJ2-5, with D possibly matching TRBD2 (6 bases). There are 14 residues in the CDR3. Looked up from germline, CDR1 is SGDLS and CDR2 is YYNGEE. Trimming took 0 bases from V and 5 from J, leaving 11 bases between them. The CDR3 DNA reads TGTGCCAGCAGCGTAGCTCACAGCGGGGAGACCCAGTACTTC. Translating gives CASSVAHSGETQYF.

This clone was recorded only once. The chain recombines TRBV5-1 with TRBJ2-1; TRBD2 matches 10 bases. V lost 4 bases to trimming and J lost 7 bases; unmatched junction nucleotides: 11. CDR1 is SGHRS, CDR2 YFSETQ, per germline. The CDR3 length is 16 residues. The CDR3 DNA reads TGCGCCAGCAGCGCGCCGCTAGCGGGAGTCCCAAATGAGCAGTTCTTC. Translating gives CASSAPLAGVPNEQFF.

V usage is TRBV5-1 and J usage is TRBJ1-1; D remains ambiguous. CDR1 and CDR2 (germline): SGHRS, YFSETQ. The CDR3 is made up of 13 amino acids. With 2 bases removed from V and 0 bases from J, the gap between germline ends came to 5 bases. In DNA, the CDR3 is TGCGCCAGCAGCTTTGAGGTGAACACTGAAGCTTTCTTT. Its protein is CASSFEVNTEAFF.

The J gene is TRBJ1-2, the V gene TRBV9, with 8 positions matching TRBD1. CDR1 and CDR2 from the germline V gene are SGDLS and YYNGEE. The CDR3 spans 15 residues. V was pared by 3 bases and J by 0 bases, with 4 bases of the junction left unmatched. The chain's CDR3 is CASSAGGSANYGYTF. DNA for the CDR3: TGTGCCAGCAGCGCAGGGGGCTCGGCTAACTATGGCTACACCTTC.

The gene calls are TRBV28 and TRBJ2-6; D unresolved. The CDR3 runs 16 residues. V was shortened by 4 bases and J by 0 bases, with 10 bases between the two germline ends. The V gene's germline CDR1 is MDHEN and CDR2 SYDVKM. Here the CDR3 DNA reads TGTGCCAGCAGTTATCGACTGGGCTCTGGGGCCAACGTCCTGACTTTC. Amino acids: CASSYRLGSGANVLTF.

This clone was picked up one time. DNA for the CDR3: TGCGCCAGCAGCTCTCAGGGGACATCCCGCATGAACACTGAAGCTTTCTTT. This codes for CASSSQGTSRMNTEAFF. This chain uses TRBV5-1 with TRBJ1-1; D is perhaps TRBD1 (6 bases). Trimming pared 3 bases from V and 0 bases from J, leaving 18 bases between. Germline V gives CDR1 SGHRS, CDR2 YFSETQ. CDR3 length equals 17 residues.

The gene calls are TRBV5-1 and TRBJ2-1; no firm D call. This CDR3 has 12 amino acids. Trimming shortened V by 4 bases and J by 8 bases, and 10 bases separated the two germline ends. The germline V gene encodes CDR1 SGHRS and CDR2 YFSETQ. CDR3 protein: CASSPRGDEQFF. CDR3 nucleotide sequence: TGCGCCAGCAGCCCGCGAGGCGATGAGCAGTTCTTC.

The chain has TRBV4-1 and TRBJ2-5; D is perhaps TRBD2 (6 bases). With 2 bases removed from V and 4 bases from J, the gap between germline ends came to 8 bases. Germline CDR1 MGHRA, CDR2 YSYEKL. The CDR3 runs 13 residues. The CDR3 sequence: CASSQLGGETQYF. DNA of the CDR3: TGCGCCAGCAGCCAACTCGGGGGAGAGACCCAGTACTTC.

The chain uses TRBV6-5 and TRBJ1-5; no clear D. There are 13 residues in the CDR3. Per the germline V gene, CDR1 is MNHEY and CDR2 is SVGAGI. Trimming left V 6 bases short and J 8 bases short, with 14 bases between. In DNA form, the CDR3 reads TGTGCCAGCAGCGGGGTGGCCGGAGAGCCCCAGCATTTT. Its protein is CASSGVAGEPQHF.

The chain carries TRBV2 and TRBJ2-3; 10 bases line up with TRBD2. This CDR3 is built from 14 residues. Germline assignment: CDR1 SNHLY and CDR2 FYNNEI. The DNA of the CDR3 is TGTGTTATTGGGAGCGGGGGGGATTCAGATACGCAGTATTTT. The encoded protein is CVIGSGGDSDTQYF. Based on the CDR3 plus reference TRBV2 and TRBJ2-3, the full variable domain is EPEVTQTPSHQVTQMGQEVILRCVPISNHLYFYWYRQILGQKVEFLVSFYNNEISEKSEIFDDQFSVERPDGSNFTLKIRSTKLEDSAMYFCVIGSGGDSDTQYFGPGTRLTVL.

On this clone: This CDR3 is also generated by other DNA sequences in the sample. V is TRBV6-5 and J is TRBJ1-2; TRBD1 agrees at 7 bases. With 6 bases clipped from V and 0 bases from J, the junction kept 1 base outside the gene matches. The CDR3 extends over 13 amino acids. CDR1 is MNHEY, CDR2 SVGAGI, per germline. CDR3: CASSRGSNYGYTF. CDR3 sequence (DNA): TGTGCCAGCAGCAGGGGGTCTAACTATGGCTACACCTTC.

This clone was picked up a small number of times. This chain links TRBV5-4 with TRBJ1-3; 9 positions agree with TRBD1. Germline V gene data show CDR1 as SGHNT and CDR2 as YYREEE (reference sequence). V lost 5 bases and J lost 2; bases outside the gene matches: 8. The CDR3 extends over 16 amino acids. DNA for the CDR3: TGTGCCAGCAGTACCGGGACAGGGTCCCCTGGAAACACCATATATTTT. This translates into CASSTGTGSPGNTIYF. Filled out from reference TRBV5-4 and TRBJ1-3, the complete variable domain reads ETGVTQSPTHLIKTRGQQVTLRCSSQSGHNTVSWYQQALGQGPQFIFQYYREEENGRGNFPPRFSGLQFPNYSSELNVNALELDDSALYLCASSTGTGSPGNTIYFGEGSWLTVV.

This clone was observed once. This chain links TRBV28 with TRBJ1-6, with D perhaps TRBD1 (5 bases). Germline V gene sequence: CDR1 MDHEN, CDR2 SYDVKM. The V and J ends lost 3 bases and 0 bases respectively, with 15 bases between them. The CDR3 extends over 18 amino acids. CDR3 coding DNA: TGTGCCAGCAGTTTGGGAGGGCAGGGCTTCTCCTATAATTCACCCCTCCACTTT. This gives the protein CASSLGGQGFSYNSPLHF.

V is TRBV4-2 and J is TRBJ1-1; a weak D match, TRBD1 (6 bases). Trimming took 2 bases from V and 1 from J, leaving 11 bases between them. The V gene's germline CDR1 is LGHNA and CDR2 YNFKEQ. The CDR3 sequence is 15 residues long. The CDR3 region has the DNA TGTGCCAGCAGCCAAACCAGGGGAAGGAACACTGAAGCTTTCTTT. It specifies CASSQTRGRNTEAFF.

V gene TRBV7-9 combines with J gene TRBJ2-5, with 8 positions matching TRBD2. This CDR3 comprises 18 residues. CDR1 is SEHNR and CDR2 is FQNEAQ in the germline V gene (reference sequence). Trimming removed 4 bases from V and 5 bases from J; junction bases left unmatched: 18. The CDR3 region has the DNA TGTGCCAGCAGCTCCTACTGGGGGAGCGGGGGAACTTCGGAGACCCAGTACTTC. Translating gives CASSSYWGSGGTSETQYF.

J is TRBJ2-1 and V is TRBV2; D is unresolved. Trimming pared 6 bases from V and 0 bases from J, leaving 6 bases between. The CDR3 runs 13 residues. Per germline, CDR1 SNHLY and CDR2 FYNNEI. The CDR3 nucleotides are TGTGCCAGCAGGACAAGCTCCTACAATGAGCAGTTCTTC. Amino acid sequence: CASRTSSYNEQFF.

V gene TRBV7-8 combines with J gene TRBJ2-6; TRBD2 might be the D (6 bases). The CDR3 consists of 17 residues. Trimming stripped 3 bases from V and 1 base from J, with 13 bases between. CDR1 and CDR2 from the germline V gene are SGHVS and FQNEAQ. The CDR3 loop reads CASSFLEGWSGANVLTF. CDR3 coding DNA: TGTGCCAGCAGCTTTTTGGAGGGTTGGTCTGGGGCCAACGTCCTGACTTTC.

This clone was picked up one time. V gene TRBV19 combines with J gene TRBJ1-1; 11 bases agree with TRBD1. With 5 bases clipped from V and 4 bases from J, the junction kept 6 bases outside the gene matches. The germline CDR1 and CDR2 sequences are LNHDA and SQIVND (reference sequence). The CDR3 spans 15 residues. Here the CDR3 reads CASSLGTGGATEAFF. CDR3 DNA sequence: TGTGCCAGTAGTCTAGGGACAGGGGGTGCCACTGAAGCTTTCTTT.

As for this clone: Other nucleotide sequences from this sample produce the same CDR3. This chain joins TRBV9 and TRBJ2-7, with 7 bases identical to TRBD1. V shed 4 bases and J 3 bases; nucleotides not matched to a gene: 4. Per the germline V gene, CDR1 is SGDLS and CDR2 is YYNGEE. This CDR3 is 13 amino acids long. The CDR3 DNA reads TGTGCCAGCAGCCCACGACAGGGCTACGAGCAGTACTTC. Protein sequence: CASSPRQGYEQYF.

For this clone: The junction differs from germline at one of its ends, possibly a read error. The gene calls are TRBV6-5 and TRBJ2-1; 10 nucleotides align to TRBD2. Germline V gene lookup returns CDR1 MNHEY and CDR2 SVGAGI. The CDR3 spans 15 residues. DNA for the CDR3: TGTGCCAACAGTTTAGCGGGGGGCGGTCTCAATGAGCAGTTCTTC. This gives the protein CANSLAGGGLNEQFF.

The genes are TRBV5-4 and TRBJ1-2, with TRBD1 matching 7 bases. Germline V gives CDR1 SGHNT, CDR2 YYREEE (reference sequence). Unmatched junction bases numbered 6, after V lost 2 bases and J lost 2 bases. This CDR3 contains 15 residues. The CDR3 loop reads CASSFWTGLNYGYTF. For the CDR3, the DNA is TGTGCCAGCAGCTTCTGGACAGGCCTCAACTATGGCTACACCTTC. Drawing the rest from reference TRBV5-4 and TRBJ1-2, the complete variable domain is ETGVTQSPTHLIKTRGQQVTLRCSSQSGHNTVSWYQQALGQGPQFIFQYYREEENGRGNFPPRFSGLQFPNYSSELNVNALELDDSALYLCASSFWTGLNYGYTFGSGTRLTVV.